The 16 T cell receptor beta chains given below trace back to one sample, sequenced in a study of early T cells in non-severe SARS-CoV-2 infection. A single record per CDR3 protein comes from TCRdb applying MiXCR to the 5' RACE reads. The repertoire includes approximately 69,000 distinct CDR3 sequences, around a tenth of them detected once, and 5.9% sits in the top ten. Sequenced input: whole blood. The receptors originated from an adult who was a healthcare worker with PCR-confirmed SARS-CoV-2 infection or an uninfected control (not recorded which).

The sample holds a few counts of this clonotype. V usage is TRBV2 and J usage is TRBJ2-3; no definite D call. The germline CDR1 and CDR2 sequences are SNHLY and FYNNEI. V was pared by 6 bases and J by 6 bases, with 13 bases between. CDR3 length: 13 residues. This CDR3 is CASSEFLVDTQYF. The DNA for the CDR3 is TGTGCCAGCAGCGAATTCTTAGTGGATACGCAGTATTTT. Based on the CDR3 plus reference TRBV2 and TRBJ2-3, the full variable domain is EPEVTQTPSHQVTQMGQEVILRCVPISNHLYFYWYRQILGQKVEFLVSFYNNEISEKSEIFDDQFSVERPDGSNFTLKIRSTKLEDSAMYFCASSEFLVDTQYFGPGTRLTVL.

This clonotype has ten or more counts. In nucleotides, the CDR3 is TGTGCCATCAGTGCCGGGGCGGGGGATGGCGTCGAGCAGTACTTC. Its protein product is CAISAGAGDGVEQYF. V and J are TRBV10-3 and TRBJ2-7; TRBD2 matches at 7 bases. CDR1 ENHRY and CDR2 SYGVKD come from the germline V gene. The junction had 12 bases not matched to a gene; V was cut back by 4 bases and J by 6 bases. This CDR3 has 15 residues.

This clonotype was detected many times. This chain connects TRBV28 to TRBJ2-1; D is undetermined. Trimming left V 4 bases short and J 5 bases short, with 6 bases between. Germline CDR1 is MDHEN and CDR2 is SYDVKM. The CDR3 is 12 residues long. CDR3 nucleotide sequence: TGTGCCAGCAGTTGGAGCCACAATGAGCAGTTCTTC. It specifies CASSWSHNEQFF. Looking up the rest from reference TRBV28 and TRBJ2-1 gives the full variable domain: DVKVTQSSRYLVKRTGEKVFLECVQDMDHENMFWYRQDPGLGLRLIYFSYDVKMKEKGDIPEGYSVSREKKERFSLILESASTNQTSMYLCASSWSHNEQFFGPGTRLTVL.

The sample holds many counts of this clonotype. The CDR3 is CASSLGENQPQHF. The CDR3 DNA reads as TGTGCCAGCAGTTTAGGTGAAAATCAGCCCCAGCATTTT. V usage is TRBV12-3 or TRBV12-4 and J usage is TRBJ1-5; D remains ambiguous. V dropped 1 base and J dropped 4 bases, with 5 bases sitting between them. This CDR3 spans 13 amino acids.

This clonotype was seen a few times. The chain recombines TRBV12-3 or TRBV12-4 with TRBJ2-1; D is undetermined. This CDR3 has 13 amino acids. V gave up 8 bases and J gave up 0 bases, with 8 bases separating them. The CDR3, as DNA: TGTGCCAGCGGGGTCGGCTCCTACAATGAGCAGTTCTTC. This codes for CASGVGSYNEQFF.

This clonotype was counted at least ten times. J is TRBJ2-5 and V is TRBV6-1; the D is unclear. Germline V gene sequence: CDR1 MNHNS, CDR2 SASEGT. Trimming took 0 bases from V and 3 from J, leaving 11 bases between them. The CDR3 extends over 15 amino acids. CDR3 coding DNA: TGTGCCAGCAGTGAAGCGGTTGGCAGAAAAGAGACCCAGTACTTC. Amino acid sequence: CASSEAVGRKETQYF.

The chain carries TRBV12-3 or TRBV12-4 and TRBJ2-5; the match to TRBD2 covers 9 bases. The CDR3 runs to 16 residues. J lost 1 base, V lost 2 bases, and 5 bases had no gene match. CDR3 sequence reads: CASSLRASGAQETQYF. Here the CDR3 DNA reads TGTGCCAGCAGTTTAAGGGCTAGCGGGGCCCAAGAGACCCAGTACTTC.

In this sample, this clonotype turned up many times. J is TRBJ1-3 and V is TRBV28; the D is unclear. V lost 6 bases, J lost 5 bases, and 11 bases lay in between. Germline V gives CDR1 MDHEN, CDR2 SYDVKM. The CDR3 runs 13 residues. The CDR3 DNA follows: TGTGCCAGCAGCCTTTGGCAGCGAAACACCATATATTTT. Translated: CASSLWQRNTIYF.

This clonotype was counted many times. J is TRBJ1-3 and V is TRBV9; the D is unclear. Germline loops: CDR1 SGDLS, CDR2 YYNGEE. Trimming shortened V by 4 bases and J by 7 bases, and 12 bases separated the two germline ends. The CDR3 is 13 amino acids. In nucleotides, the CDR3 is TGTGCCAGCAGCAGAGGAGACGGGAACACCATATATTTT. This gives the protein CASSRGDGNTIYF.

The chain recombines TRBV20-1 with TRBJ2-3; D is perhaps TRBD1 (5 bases). CDR1 is DFQATT, CDR2 SNEGSKA, per germline (reference sequence). This CDR3 is 14 amino acids long. Trimming removed 3 bases at V and 0 bases at J, with 10 bases between. This CDR3 is CSASRRASTDTQYF. For the CDR3, the DNA is TGCAGTGCTAGTCGCAGGGCTAGCACAGATACGCAGTATTTT.

This clonotype was detected ten times or more. V and J are TRBV5-6 and TRBJ2-1; D unclear. This CDR3 region has 15 residues. Germline-derived CDR1 and CDR2 are SGHDT and YYEEEE. V lost 0 bases and J 8 bases, leaving 15 bases between the germline ends. The CDR3 DNA reads as TGTGCCAGCAGCTTGGCGTGGGCAGGTAACGATGAGCAGTTCTTC. This encodes CASSLAWAGNDEQFF.

This chain connects TRBV5-1 to TRBJ2-7; 12 nucleotides line up with TRBD1. This CDR3 has 15 residues. Germline-derived CDR1 and CDR2 are SGHRS and YFSETQ. V was clipped by 2 bases and J by 5 bases; unmatched bases: 5. The CDR3 sequence is CASSLTGTGGDEQYF. The CDR3, as DNA: TGCGCCAGCAGCTTAACCGGGACAGGGGGCGACGAGCAGTACTTC. Looking up the rest from reference TRBV5-1 and TRBJ2-7 gives the full variable domain: KAGVTQTPRYLIKTRGQQVTLSCSPISGHRSVSWYQQTPGQGLQFLFEYFSETQRNKGNFPGRFSGRQFSNSRSEMNVSTLELGDSALYLCASSLTGTGGDEQYFGPGTRLTVT.

In its sample, this clonotype was seen a few times. V and J are TRBV29-1 and TRBJ2-7; possible D gene TRBD1, 5 bases. Germline assignment: CDR1 SQVTM and CDR2 ANQGSEA. The V gene lost 2 bases and the J gene lost 2 bases, with 10 bases spanning the gap. CDR3 size: 13 residues. DNA for the CDR3: TGCAGCGTTGAATCCAGGGATGCCTACGAGCAGTACTTC. Protein sequence: CSVESRDAYEQYF.

In its sample, this clonotype was seen many times. The chain uses TRBV10-3 and TRBJ1-4; D unclear. This CDR3 comprises 15 residues. Germline V lookup: CDR1 ENHRY, CDR2 SYGVKD. The V gene lost 4 bases and the J gene lost 6 bases, with 15 bases spanning the gap. Here the CDR3 reads CAISGGRYPDEKLFF. For the CDR3, the DNA is TGTGCCATCAGTGGCGGACGTTACCCAGATGAAAAACTGTTTTTT.

In its sample, this clonotype was seen many times. The chain carries TRBV2 and TRBJ1-5, with D possibly being TRBD1 (6 bases). V lost 9 bases and J 6 bases, leaving 12 bases between the germline ends. This CDR3 has 12 amino acids. Germline V lookup: CDR1 SNHLY, CDR2 FYNNEI. In DNA, the CDR3 is TGTGCCAGTTCTGGACAGCCTCAGCCCCAGCATTTT. Translation: CASSGQPQPQHF. The full variable domain, completed using reference TRBV2 and TRBJ1-5, is EPEVTQTPSHQVTQMGQEVILRCVPISNHLYFYWYRQILGQKVEFLVSFYNNEISEKSEIFDDQFSVERPDGSNFTLKIRSTKLEDSAMYFCASSGQPQPQHFGDGTRLSIL.

This clonotype appeared a single time. Given a much more abundant clone one base away, this may be a read error. This chain connects TRBV20-1 to TRBJ1-6, with D tentatively TRBD1 (5 bases). CDR1 is DFQATT and CDR2 is SNEGSKA in the germline V gene (reference sequence). The CDR3 is made up of 12 amino acids. This CDR3 is CSARDRESPFHF. The CDR3, as DNA: TGCAGTGCTAGAGACAGGGAGTCACCCTTCCACTTT.